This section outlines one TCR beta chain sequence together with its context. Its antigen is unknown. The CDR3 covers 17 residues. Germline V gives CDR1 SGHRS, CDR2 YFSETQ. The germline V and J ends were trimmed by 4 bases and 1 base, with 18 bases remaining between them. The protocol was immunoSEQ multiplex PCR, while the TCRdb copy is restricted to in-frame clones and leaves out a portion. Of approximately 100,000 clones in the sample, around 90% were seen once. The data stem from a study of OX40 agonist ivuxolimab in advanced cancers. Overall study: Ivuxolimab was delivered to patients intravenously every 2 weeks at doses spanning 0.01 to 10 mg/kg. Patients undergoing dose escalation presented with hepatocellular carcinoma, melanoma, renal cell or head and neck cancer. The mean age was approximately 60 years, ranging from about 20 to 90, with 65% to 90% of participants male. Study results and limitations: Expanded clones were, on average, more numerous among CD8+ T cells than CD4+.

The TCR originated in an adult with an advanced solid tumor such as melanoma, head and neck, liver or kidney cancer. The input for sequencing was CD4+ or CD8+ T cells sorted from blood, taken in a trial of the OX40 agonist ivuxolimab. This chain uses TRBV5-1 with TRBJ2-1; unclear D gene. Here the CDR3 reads CASSPRSTLGSYNEQFF. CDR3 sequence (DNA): TGCGCCAGCAGCCCCCGTTCAACCTTGGGTTCCTACAATGAGCAGTTCTTC.